The 21 T cell receptor beta chains presented below share a single source sample, sequenced in a study of PD-1 blockade in mismatch repair-deficient tumors. Sequenced by immunoSEQ multiplex PCR; TCRdb stores in-frame clones only, minus some. The data contain some 110,000 clones, around 80% of them singletons. The sample in question was peripheral blood, obtained about 13 months after starting pembrolizumab. These receptors originate from an adult with mismatch repair-deficient cancer.

Written as DNA, the CDR3 is TGTGCCAGCAGCACAATGGGGGGGAACTCTGGAAACACCATATATTTT. Translated, it gives CASSTMGGNSGNTIYF. The chain couples TRBV7-2 to TRBJ1-3; D is perhaps TRBD1 (5 bases). CDR1 is SGHTA, CDR2 FQGNSA, per germline. CDR3 length equals 16 residues. V lost 5 bases to trimming and J lost 0 bases, with 14 bases between them.

The chain links TRBV6-1 to TRBJ2-7; D not certain. CDR1 and CDR2 (germline): MNHNS, SASEGT. CDR3 length: 14 residues. Trimming cost V 4 bases and J 3 bases, with 13 bases left between them. In nucleotides, the CDR3 is TGTGCCAGCAGTGTGGCGAAGGGAAGCTACGAGCAGTACTTC. Protein product: CASSVAKGSYEQYF.

The genes are TRBV18 and TRBJ1-4; tentative D call: TRBD1 (6 bases). The CDR3 extends over 18 amino acids. V was clipped by 3 bases and J by 2 bases, with 19 bases between them. Per germline, CDR1 KGHSH and CDR2 LQKENI. The CDR3 nucleotides read TGTGCCAGCTCACCCCCGCAGGGGTCAACGTGGACTAATGAAAAACTGTTTTTT. As protein: CASSPPQGSTWTNEKLFF.

The chain employs TRBV30 and TRBJ2-7, with D perhaps matching TRBD2 (5 bases). V was shortened by 3 bases and J by 2 bases, with 14 bases between the two germline ends. Germline V gene sequence: CDR1 GTSNPN, CDR2 SVGIG (reference sequence). The length of the CDR3 is 14 residues. The CDR3 DNA reads TGTGCCTGGAGGGGGAAAGGAGGTGCCTACGAGCAGTACTTC. It encodes CAWRGKGGAYEQYF.

This rearrangement joins TRBV19 to TRBJ1-3, with 7 bases that match TRBD1. V lost 5 bases and J lost 0; bases outside the gene matches: 4. This CDR3 is built from 15 residues. Germline lookup yields CDR1 LNHDA and CDR2 SQIVND (reference sequence). The CDR3 sequence is CASSAGQTSGNTIYF. CDR3 bases: TGTGCCAGTAGTGCGGGACAGACCTCTGGAAACACCATATATTTT.

This sequence joins TRBV6-1 and TRBJ1-5; 9 positions agree with TRBD1. The junction had 4 bases not matched to a gene; V was cut back by 6 bases and J by 4 bases. The CDR3 runs to 14 residues. Germline lookup yields CDR1 MNHNS and CDR2 SASEGT. CDR3 DNA: TGTGCCAGCAGGACAGGGGGACGGAATCAGCCCCAGCATTTT. Translation gives CASRTGGRNQPQHF.

V and J are TRBV7-9 and TRBJ2-1, with D possibly TRBD1 on 6 matching bases. Germline values: CDR1 SEHNR, CDR2 FQNEAQ (reference sequence). V was shortened by 1 base and J by 6 bases, with 13 bases between the two germline ends. The CDR3 runs 15 residues. Here the CDR3 DNA reads TGTGCCAGCAGCTTAGGGGACATCGGACTCAATGAGCAGTTCTTC. This encodes CASSLGDIGLNEQFF.

This chain connects TRBV4-1 to TRBJ1-4; D ambiguous. The CDR3 is made up of 14 amino acids. CDR1 and CDR2 from the germline V gene are MGHRA and YSYEKL. V lost 4 bases and J lost 5, with 11 bases in between. The CDR3 region is CASSPDTSNEKLFF. For the CDR3, the DNA is TGCGCCAGCAGCCCCGACACCAGCAATGAAAAACTGTTTTTT.

The rearrangement links TRBV5-4 to TRBJ2-7; no clear D. CDR3 length: 13 residues. Deletions cut 1 base from V and 4 bases from J, with 9 bases between. Germline-derived CDR1 and CDR2 are SGHNT and YYREEE (reference sequence). The CDR3 DNA follows: TGTGCCAGCAGCTTGTCAAGTGGGTACGAGCAGTACTTC. Amino acid sequence: CASSLSSGYEQYF.

The chain joins TRBV12-2 to TRBJ1-4. TRBV12-2 is noted as a pseudogene. The CDR3 has 16 residues. The CDR3 is CASRLGRGVQQEKLFF. The CDR3 DNA reads as TGTGCAAGTCGCTTGGGGAGGGGAGTTCAGCAAGAAAAACTGTTTTTT.

This rearrangement joins TRBV5-4 to TRBJ1-1; the D gene is possibly TRBD1 (5 bases). CDR3 length: 15 residues. Deletions cut 4 bases from V and 0 bases from J, with 13 bases between. Germline V lookup: CDR1 SGHNT, CDR2 YYREEE (reference sequence). CDR3: CASSPSRTLNTEAFF. The CDR3 DNA reads TGTGCCAGCAGCCCCAGTCGGACATTGAACACTGAAGCTTTCTTT.

The V call is TRBV28, the J call TRBJ2-1; D ambiguous. Germline CDR1 and CDR2: MDHEN and SYDVKM. The V and J ends lost 8 bases and 7 bases respectively, with 12 bases between them. The CDR3 is 12 amino acids. CDR3 in DNA: TGTGCCAGCGCCTTTGGGATGAATGAGCAGTTCTTC. Translating gives CASAFGMNEQFF. Filled out from reference TRBV28 and TRBJ2-1, the complete variable domain reads DVKVTQSSRYLVKRTGEKVFLECVQDMDHENMFWYRQDPGLGLRLIYFSYDVKMKEKGDIPEGYSVSREKKERFSLILESASTNQTSMYLCASAFGMNEQFFGPGTRLTVL.

Comments on this clone: The identical CDR3 is also encoded by other nucleotide sequences in the sample. This chain uses TRBV5-1 with TRBJ1-1; perhaps TRBD1 as D (6 bases). In germline, CDR1 is SGHRS, CDR2 YFSETQ. With 4 bases removed from V and 1 base from J, the gap between germline ends came to 11 bases. The length of the CDR3 is 14 residues. CDR3 region: CASSPGQPNTEAFF. The CDR3 nucleotides are TGCGCCAGCAGCCCTGGACAGCCGAACACTGAAGCTTTCTTT.

This rearrangement joins TRBV28 to TRBJ2-7, with 8 positions matching TRBD2. J was trimmed by 1 base and V by 2 bases; bases with no gene match: 1. The germline gives CDR1 MDHEN, CDR2 SYDVKM. The CDR3 totals 14 residues. The CDR3 nucleotides read TGTGCCAGCAGTTTACCTAGCGGGTCCTACGAGCAGTACTTC. Translated, it gives CASSLPSGSYEQYF.

The chain recombines TRBV15 with TRBJ1-1, with a weak D call TRBD1 (6 bases). V lost 1 base, J lost 0 bases, and 15 bases lay in between. CDR1 is LNHNV and CDR2 is YYDKDF in the germline V gene (reference sequence). The CDR3 is 17 residues long. The CDR3 reads CATSRVRGIGLNTEAFF. The CDR3 DNA follows: TGTGCCACCAGCAGAGTAAGGGGGATAGGGTTGAACACTGAAGCTTTCTTT.

V is TRBV7-2 and J is TRBJ2-2; maybe TRBD1 (6 bases). The germline V and J ends were trimmed by 4 bases and 8 bases, with 14 bases remaining between them. The germline V gene encodes CDR1 SGHTA and CDR2 FQGNSA. CDR3 size: 14 residues. In DNA, the CDR3 is TGTGCCAGCAGCTCAGTAGGGACATCTGGGGAGCTGTTTTTT. Its protein is CASSSVGTSGELFF. Full variable domain (remainder filled in from reference TRBV7-2 and TRBJ2-2): GAGVSQSPSNKVTEKGKDVELRCDPISGHTALYWYRQSLGQGLEFLIYFQGNSAPDKSGLPSDRFSAERTGGSVSTLTIQRTQQEDSAVYLCASSSVGTSGELFFGEGSRLTVL.

This clone appeared once. The gene calls are TRBV7-9 and TRBJ2-5; D is perhaps TRBD2 (6 bases). CDR1 is SEHNR, CDR2 FQNEAQ, per germline (reference sequence). The CDR3 has 17 amino acids. Trimming left V 6 bases short and J 0 bases short, with 20 bases between. CDR3 in DNA: TGTGCCAGCAGTCACCGACTTAGCGGTCCATACCAAGAGACCCAGTACTTC. It yields the protein CASSHRLSGPYQETQYF.

Only one count was recorded for this clone. The J gene is TRBJ2-5, the V gene TRBV7-6; no definite D call. The CDR3 spans 14 residues. Trimming took off 1 base at V and 4 bases at J, with 10 bases between the two ends. In germline, CDR1 is SGHVS, CDR2 FNYEAQ. CDR3 loop: CASSLDGSRETQYF. As DNA, the CDR3 is TGTGCCAGCAGCTTAGACGGCAGCCGAGAGACCCAGTACTTC.

This chain links TRBV5-4 with TRBJ1-4; TRBD1 agrees at 7 bases. Germline lookup yields CDR1 SGHNT and CDR2 YYREEE (reference sequence). The length of the CDR3 is 15 residues. Unmatched junction bases numbered 3, after V lost 4 bases and J lost 0 bases. CDR3 nucleotides: TGTGCCAGCAGCAGAGGGGGCTCAACTAATGAAAAACTGTTTTTT. Its translation is CASSRGGSTNEKLFF.

This clone was detected only a few times. The rearrangement joins TRBV7-3 to TRBJ2-7; D is possibly TRBD2 (5 bases). CDR1 SGHTA and CDR2 FQGTGA come from the germline V gene. Trimming cost V 2 bases and J 5 bases, with 13 bases left between them. The CDR3 has 14 residues. CDR3 amino acids: CASSLERLDDEQYF. DNA of the CDR3: TGTGCCAGCAGCTTAGAGCGGCTAGATGACGAGCAGTACTTC.

This clone is a singleton in its sample. The chain combines TRBV27 with TRBJ2-1; TRBD1 matches at 7 bases. Germline CDR1 MNHEY, CDR2 SMNVEV (reference sequence). With V trimmed by 5 bases and J by 3 bases, 7 bases remained unmatched. CDR3 length: 15 amino acids. CDR3 residues: CASSGQTGNYNEQFF. The CDR3, as DNA: TGTGCCAGCAGTGGCCAGACAGGGAACTACAATGAGCAGTTCTTC.